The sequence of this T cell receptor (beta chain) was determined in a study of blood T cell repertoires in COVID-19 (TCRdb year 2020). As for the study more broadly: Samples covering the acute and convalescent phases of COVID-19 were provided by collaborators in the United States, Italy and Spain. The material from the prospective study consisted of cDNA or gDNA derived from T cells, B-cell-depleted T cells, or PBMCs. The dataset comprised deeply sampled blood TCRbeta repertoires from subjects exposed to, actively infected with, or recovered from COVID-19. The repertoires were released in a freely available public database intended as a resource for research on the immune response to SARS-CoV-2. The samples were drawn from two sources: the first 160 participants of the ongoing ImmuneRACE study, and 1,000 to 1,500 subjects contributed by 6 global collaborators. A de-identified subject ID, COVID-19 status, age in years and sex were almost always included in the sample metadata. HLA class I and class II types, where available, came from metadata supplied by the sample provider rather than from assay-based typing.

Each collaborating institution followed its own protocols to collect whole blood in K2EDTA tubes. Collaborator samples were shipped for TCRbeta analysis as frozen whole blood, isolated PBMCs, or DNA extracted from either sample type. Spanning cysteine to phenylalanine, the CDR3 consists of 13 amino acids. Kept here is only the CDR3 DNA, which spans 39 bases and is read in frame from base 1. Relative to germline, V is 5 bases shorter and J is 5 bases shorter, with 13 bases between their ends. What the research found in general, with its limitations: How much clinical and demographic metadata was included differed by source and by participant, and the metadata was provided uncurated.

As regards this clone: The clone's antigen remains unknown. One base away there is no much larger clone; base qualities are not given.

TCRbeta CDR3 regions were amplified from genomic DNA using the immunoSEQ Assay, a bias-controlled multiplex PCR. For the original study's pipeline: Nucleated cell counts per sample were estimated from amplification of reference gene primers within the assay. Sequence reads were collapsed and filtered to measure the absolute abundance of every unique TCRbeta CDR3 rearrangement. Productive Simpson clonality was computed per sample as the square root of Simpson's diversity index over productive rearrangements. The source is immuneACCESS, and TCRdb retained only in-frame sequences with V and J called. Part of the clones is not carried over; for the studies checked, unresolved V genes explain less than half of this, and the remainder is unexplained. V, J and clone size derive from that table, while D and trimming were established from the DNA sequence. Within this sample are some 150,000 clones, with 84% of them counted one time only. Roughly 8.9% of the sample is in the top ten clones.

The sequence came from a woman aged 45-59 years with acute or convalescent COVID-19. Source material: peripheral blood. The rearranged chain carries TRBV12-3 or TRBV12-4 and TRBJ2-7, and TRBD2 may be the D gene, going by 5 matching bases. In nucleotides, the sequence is TGTGCCAGCAGTCTCGGGCTAGCCGACGAGCAGTACTTC. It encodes CASSLGLADEQYF.